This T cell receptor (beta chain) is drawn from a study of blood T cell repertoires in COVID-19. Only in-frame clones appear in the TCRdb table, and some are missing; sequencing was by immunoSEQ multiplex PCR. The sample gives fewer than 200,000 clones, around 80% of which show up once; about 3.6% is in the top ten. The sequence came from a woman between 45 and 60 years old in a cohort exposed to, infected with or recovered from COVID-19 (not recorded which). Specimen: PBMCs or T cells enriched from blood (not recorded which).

DNA of the CDR3: TGTGCCAGCAGTTTCTCCGCTCAGGGGCTAGCTTTCTTT. Amino acid sequence: CASSFSAQGLAFF. The rearrangement links TRBV27 to TRBJ1-1, with D possibly matching TRBD1 (6 bases). The CDR3 contains 13 residues. Germline values: CDR1 MNHEY, CDR2 SMNVEV (reference sequence). Deletions cut 3 bases from V and 10 bases from J, with 15 bases between.